Presented here are 26 T cell receptor beta chains from one specimen sequenced in a study of blood T cell repertoires in COVID-19 (dated by TCRdb to 2020 to 2022). The library came from the immunoSEQ multiplex PCR assay. Entries here come from immuneACCESS through TCRdb and include only in-frame sequences with V and J called. Some clones fail to appear in such tables; in the studies checked, an unresolved V gene covers under half of the shortfall, and the cause of the remainder is unknown. This sample lists under 150,000 clones; almost 80% were detected once. About 8.7% of the sample goes to the ten largest clones. Sequenced material: peripheral blood. These receptors all come from a man aged 50-59 years with active or convalescent COVID-19.

This clone appeared a few times. The V gene is TRBV28, the J gene TRBJ1-2; TRBD1 is a possible D gene (6 bases). The CDR3 contains 13 residues. Germline values: CDR1 MDHEN, CDR2 SYDVKM. V lost 6 bases and J lost 8, with 16 bases in between. For the CDR3, the DNA is TGTGCCAGCAGCCTAAGCGGGGGGCTAGGCTACACCTTC. Translated: CASSLSGGLGYTF.

This clone was counted a few times. Other DNA sequences in this specimen translate into the identical CDR3. This chain links TRBV28 with TRBJ2-7; 8 positions agree with TRBD2. The trim removed 5 bases at V and 4 bases at J, leaving 4 bases unmatched. Germline CDR1 reads MDHEN; CDR2 reads SYDVKM. The CDR3 is 13 amino acids. The CDR3 DNA reads TGTGCCAGCAGTGAACTAGCGGAATACGAGCAGTACTTC. Residues: CASSELAEYEQYF. Looking up the rest from reference TRBV28 and TRBJ2-7 gives the full variable domain: DVKVTQSSRYLVKRTGEKVFLECVQDMDHENMFWYRQDPGLGLRLIYFSYDVKMKEKGDIPEGYSVSREKKERFSLILESASTNQTSMYLCASSELAEYEQYFGPGTRLTVT.

The rearrangement joins TRBV12-3 or TRBV12-4 to TRBJ1-1; a possible D gene is TRBD1 (6 bases). Trimming pared 9 bases from V and 5 bases from J, leaving 13 bases between. This CDR3 has 12 amino acids. CDR3 DNA: TGTGCCAGTAGCAGGGGAAGGACTGAAGCTTTCTTT. It yields the protein CASSRGRTEAFF.

The chain combines TRBV6-5 with TRBJ2-3, with D possibly being TRBD2 (5 bases). Trimming shortened V by 0 bases and J by 3 bases, and 13 bases separated the two germline ends. CDR1 is MNHEY, CDR2 SVGAGI, per germline. The CDR3 totals 16 residues. CDR3 DNA: TGTGCCAGCAGTTACTCATTGTCGGGGTCTACAGATACGCAGTATTTT. The encoded protein is CASSYSLSGSTDTQYF.

V and J are TRBV30 and TRBJ1-2, with 8 nucleotides matching TRBD1. This CDR3 is built from 16 residues. Germline V gives CDR1 GTSNPN, CDR2 SVGIG (reference sequence). J was trimmed by 3 bases and V by 0 bases; bases with no gene match: 9. DNA for the CDR3: TGTGCCTGGAGTGTTCCTCGGACAGGGTGGGACTATGGCTACACCTTC. This encodes CAWSVPRTGWDYGYTF. Using reference TRBV30 and TRBJ1-2 for the parts outside the CDR3, the full variable domain is SQTIHQWPATLVQPVGSPLSLECTVEGTSNPNLYWYRQAAGRGLQLLFYSVGIGQISSEVPQNLSASRPQDRQFILSSKKLLLSDSGFYLCAWSVPRTGWDYGYTFGSGTRLTVV.

This clone was seen once. The chain combines TRBV12-3 or TRBV12-4 with TRBJ1-3, with 7 bases fitting TRBD1. The CDR3 has 13 amino acids. V gave up 6 bases and J gave up 5 bases; unmatched junction bases: 4. CDR3 nucleotides: TGTGCCAGCAGCACAGGGGTGAGAAACACCATATATTTT. Translation gives CASSTGVRNTIYF.

The rearrangement links TRBV5-1 to TRBJ2-3; 10 nucleotides agree with TRBD2. With V trimmed by 0 bases and J by 7 bases, 8 bases remained unmatched. The CDR3 is 16 amino acids. Germline-derived CDR1 and CDR2 are SGHRS and YFSETQ. This CDR3 reads CASSLDPAGGPNTQYF. The CDR3, as DNA: TGCGCCAGCAGCTTGGACCCAGCGGGAGGGCCAAATACGCAGTATTTT.

This rearrangement joins TRBV4-1 to TRBJ1-2; D call uncertain. CDR1 is MGHRA, CDR2 YSYEKL, per germline. The CDR3 extends over 13 amino acids. V was pared by 6 bases and J by 6 bases, with 14 bases between. CDR3 nucleotide sequence: TGCGCCAGCAGGAGGTGGGGAGAGGATGGCTACACCTTC. This codes for CASRRWGEDGYTF.

In its sample, this clone was seen a few times. The chain links TRBV28 to TRBJ2-1, with 9 bases fitting TRBD2. The V gene's germline CDR1 is MDHEN and CDR2 SYDVKM. There are 18 residues in the CDR3. Trimming cost V 4 bases and J 8 bases; bases outside gene matches: 18. CDR3 in DNA: TGTGCCAGCAGTTCCCCGACTAGCGGTAACCCCCACGGGGATGAGCAGTTCTTC. Translating gives CASSSPTSGNPHGDEQFF.

V and J are TRBV2 and TRBJ2-1; 9 nucleotides line up with TRBD2. From germline, CDR1 is SNHLY and CDR2 FYNNEI. The junction had 8 bases not matched to a gene; V was cut back by 7 bases and J by 4 bases. CDR3 size: 15 residues. The CDR3 is CASKGERGEYNEQFF. CDR3 sequence (DNA): TGTGCCAGCAAGGGGGAGCGGGGGGAGTACAATGAGCAGTTCTTC.

The chain carries TRBV11-2 and TRBJ2-1, with a tentative D call TRBD2 (6 bases). The V and J ends lost 4 bases and 10 bases respectively, with 11 bases between them. Looked up from germline, CDR1 is SGHAT and CDR2 is FQNNGV. The CDR3 contains 12 residues. In DNA form, the CDR3 reads TGTGCCAGCAGCTACTCCGGAGGGGAGCAGTTCTTC. This encodes CASSYSGGEQFF.

Comment on this clone: Other DNA sequences in this sample translate to the same CDR3. V usage is TRBV7-3 and J usage is TRBJ2-1, with no clear D. Trimming left V 0 bases short and J 4 bases short, with 7 bases between. The CDR3 has 14 amino acids. Germline CDR1 is SGHTA and CDR2 is FQGTGA. For the CDR3, the DNA is TGTGCCAGCAGCTTAACGTCTGTTTACAATGAGCAGTTCTTC. It specifies CASSLTSVYNEQFF. The entire variable domain, with the rest obtained from reference TRBV7-3 and TRBJ2-1, is as follows: GAGVSQTPSNKVTEKGKYVELRCDPISGHTALYWYRQSLGQGPEFLIYFQGTGAADDSGLPNDRFFAVRPEGSVSTLKIQRTERGDSAVYLCASSLTSVYNEQFFGPGTRLTVL.

This chain uses TRBV28 with TRBJ2-5; D perhaps matches TRBD2 (5 bases). The V gene's germline CDR1 is MDHEN and CDR2 SYDVKM. The CDR3 consists of 14 residues. V lost 7 bases and J 4 bases, leaving 16 bases between the germline ends. For the CDR3, the DNA is TGTGCCAGCAACGCCCTACTAGTTGCAGAGACCCAGTACTTC. This encodes CASNALLVAETQYF.

In this sample, this clone turned up once. The chain carries TRBV4-1 and TRBJ2-1; 7 positions match TRBD2. Losses at the gene ends were 2 bases for V and 3 bases for J; bases not matched to a gene: 4. The CDR3 length is 15 residues. Per the germline V gene, CDR1 is MGHRA and CDR2 is YSYEKL. CDR3 in amino acids: CASSQTGGLYNEQFF. For the CDR3, the DNA is TGCGCCAGCAGCCAAACGGGGGGACTCTACAATGAGCAGTTCTTC.

This rearrangement joins TRBV3-1 (or the pseudogene TRBV3-2) to TRBJ2-1; 8 bases map to TRBD2. CDR1 and CDR2 (germline): LGHDT, YNNKEL (reference sequence). This CDR3 comprises 16 residues. After removal of 2 bases from V and 4 bases from J, the junction contained 7 bases not matched to a gene. CDR3: CASSQNGGAFYNEQFF. Written as DNA, the CDR3 is TGTGCCAGCAGCCAAAACGGGGGGGCCTTTTACAATGAGCAGTTCTTC.

DNA of the CDR3: TGTGCCACCAGTGATTTAACTGAATCACTAGCCAAAAACATTCAGTACTTC. Translation gives CATSDLTESLAKNIQYF. The rearrangement links TRBV24-1 to TRBJ2-4; D is undetermined. Germline assignment: CDR1 KGHDR and CDR2 SFDVKD. Trimming removed 1 base at V and 0 bases at J, with 12 bases between. The CDR3 loop spans 17 amino acids.

The chain joins TRBV19 to TRBJ1-5; D is possibly TRBD1 (5 bases). CDR3 length equals 13 residues. The ends were cut back, 5 bases at V and 7 bases at J, with 12 bases in the middle. The germline gives CDR1 LNHDA, CDR2 SQIVND (reference sequence). CDR3 region: CASSFSTEQPQHF. The DNA for the CDR3 is TGTGCCAGTAGTTTCTCGACAGAGCAGCCCCAGCATTTT. Full variable domain (remainder filled in from reference TRBV19 and TRBJ1-5): DGGITQSPKYLFRKEGQNVTLSCEQNLNHDAMYWYRQDPGQGLRLIYYSQIVNDFQKGDIAEGYSVSREKKESFPLTVTSAQKNPTAFYLCASSFSTEQPQHFGDGTRLSIL.

This clone was observed a few times. The chain couples TRBV5-1 to TRBJ2-2; 7 nucleotides line up with TRBD1. After removal of 4 bases from V and 4 bases from J, the junction contained 7 bases not matched to a gene. The CDR3 has 15 residues. CDR1 is SGHRS and CDR2 is YFSETQ in the germline V gene. The CDR3 reads CASSPGQIGTGELFF. The CDR3 coding sequence is TGCGCCAGCAGCCCGGGACAGATTGGCACCGGGGAGCTGTTTTTT.

This CDR3 reads CASSSTGSGRAGDTQYF. For the CDR3, the DNA is TGCGCCAGCAGCTCCACTGGGAGCGGGAGGGCCGGGGATACGCAGTATTTT. The chain is built from TRBV10-1 and TRBJ2-3; 10 positions agree with TRBD2. CDR3 length: 17 residues. Losses at the gene ends were 6 bases for V and 6 bases for J; bases not matched to a gene: 15. CDR1 WNHNN and CDR2 SYGVQD come from the germline V gene (reference sequence).

V and J are TRBV5-4 and TRBJ2-6; D is unresolved. V lost 3 bases and J 1 base, leaving 14 bases between the germline ends. This CDR3 is built from 17 residues. CDR1 is SGHNT and CDR2 is YYREEE in the germline V gene (reference sequence). CDR3: CASSSLSVRSGANVLTF. Written as DNA, the CDR3 is TGTGCCAGCAGCTCTCTGAGCGTCAGATCTGGGGCCAACGTCCTGACTTTC. The entire variable domain, with the rest obtained from reference TRBV5-4 and TRBJ2-6, is as follows: ETGVTQSPTHLIKTRGQQVTLRCSSQSGHNTVSWYQQALGQGPQFIFQYYREEENGRGNFPPRFSGLQFPNYSSELNVNALELDDSALYLCASSSLSVRSGANVLTFGAGSRLTVL.

V gene TRBV11-3 combines with J gene TRBJ2-1; possibly TRBD1 for D (7 bases). The CDR3 length is 17 residues. With 1 base removed from V and 10 bases from J, the gap between germline ends came to 23 bases. Germline CDR1 SGHNT, CDR2 YENEEA. The CDR3 loop is CASSLVRAGGIDIEQFF. In DNA form, the CDR3 reads TGTGCCAGCAGCTTAGTTCGGGCAGGGGGGATAGATATAGAGCAGTTCTTC.

The V and J genes are TRBV5-8 and TRBJ1-4; D is undetermined. Trimming took 4 bases from V and 8 from J, leaving 18 bases between them. CDR3 length: 15 amino acids. CDR1 and CDR2 (germline): SGHTS, YDEGEE. CDR3 coding DNA: TGTGCCAGCAGCGGAACAACGCAGGAATTCGAAAAACTGTTTTTT. Its protein product is CASSGTTQEFEKLFF.

V and J are TRBV28 and TRBJ2-2; no clear D gene. The germline gives CDR1 MDHEN, CDR2 SYDVKM. This CDR3 contains 18 residues. Trimming pared 4 bases from V and 0 bases from J, leaving 18 bases between. The CDR3 DNA sequence: TGTGCCAGCAGTTCCCTTCGAGGAGCAATGACGAACACCGGGGAGCTGTTTTTT. It translates to CASSSLRGAMTNTGELFF.

This clone occurred a few times. Written as DNA, the CDR3 is TGTGCCAGCAGCTTTTTGGGAGCGGGGGCAGATACGCAGTATTTT. Protein product: CASSFLGAGADTQYF. The gene calls are TRBV7-3 and TRBJ2-3; 8 nucleotides align to TRBD2. The junction had 6 bases not matched to a gene; V was cut back by 3 bases and J by 4 bases. The CDR3 spans 15 residues. Germline values: CDR1 SGHTA, CDR2 FQGTGA.

The chain recombines TRBV5-6 with TRBJ2-5, with 7 positions matching TRBD2. The CDR3 length is 13 residues. V shed 1 base, J shed 4 bases, and the junction held 1 base outside the gene matches. CDR1 SGHDT and CDR2 YYEEEE come from the germline V gene. CDR3: CASSLWGGETQYF. In nucleotides, the CDR3 is TGTGCCAGCAGCTTGTGGGGGGGAGAGACCCAGTACTTC.

The V and J genes are TRBV27 and TRBJ2-3, with 8 bases matching TRBD2. Trimming took 0 bases from V and 13 from J; bases not matched to a gene: 6. CDR1 and CDR2 from the germline V gene are MNHEY and SMNVEV (reference sequence). The CDR3 contains 13 residues. The CDR3 coding sequence is TGTGCCAGCAGTTTATCTTCCGGGGGGGGAAAGTATTTT. Its protein is CASSLSSGGGKYF.